The T cell receptor (beta chain) under discussion was sequenced for a study of T cell repertoires in cytomegalovirus infection. Study-wide context: Used in the study were CMV epitopes, some recently identified and HLA-C-restricted, others well-studied and HLA-B-restricted. Carrying CMV and the relevant HLA type showed in public TCR beta signatures.

Trimming stripped 0 bases from V and 7 bases from J, with 13 bases between. This CDR3 is built from 15 residues. Germline V lookup: CDR1 MGHRA, CDR2 YSYEKL. TCRdb itself ran the reads through MiXCR, one entry per CDR3 protein. The sample has 830,000 or so distinct CDR3 sequences, over 25% seen once. Findings and limits, study-wide: HLA-C-restricted, CMV-specific TCR beta clonotypes were dominant ex vivo.

A few counts support this clonotype. Its antigen is unknown. The TCR comes from a human donor in good health (CMV status not recorded). Some clones in this sample may be carry-over from other donors' samples. The chain combines TRBV4-1 with TRBJ1-5, with a tentative D call TRBD1 (5 bases). Sample: cultured CD8+ T cells from PBMCs, taken from culture after CMV antigen stimulation. CDR3 in DNA: TGCGCCAGCAGCCAAGATTGGGCAGGGAACCAGCCCCAGCATTTT. Protein: CASSQDWAGNQPQHF.